These T cell receptor beta chains were read from a single sample in a study of shared T cell receptors in the human thymus. Profiled with immunoSEQ multiplex PCR; TCRdb holds only in-frame clones, not every one. The sample includes 540,000 or so clones, approximately 78% seen only once; the top ten take about 0.013%. These data were also filed under a second study, of human thymus T cells.

The specimen was thymocytes. Receptor source: a boy under two years old with a congenital heart defect. Both conserved end residues are part of each CDR3. Fields, in order: V gene, D gene, clone size, J gene, CDR3 protein, CDR3 DNA. A D gene is named only where the DNA matches it firmly. Clone size, where shown, is once, few, many, or a class for clones that have expanded.

>TRBV6-1|TRBD1|NA|TRBJ2-3
CASSEAHRDREECCTDTQYF
TGTGCCAGCAGTGAAGCGCATCGGGACAGGGAGGAATGTTGCACAGATACGCAGTATTTT
>TRBV28|NA|NA|TRBJ1-5
CASSLKPRTDCQPQHF
TGTGCCAGCAGCCTAAAGCCCAGGACAGATTGTCAGCCCCAGCATTTT
>TRBV2|NA|once|TRBJ1-1
CASTQGRWTEAFF
TGTGCCAGCACCCAGGGGAGATGGACTGAAGCTTTCTTT
>TRBV28|NA|few|TRBJ1-4
CASTADTTNEKLFF
TGTGCCAGCACCGCGGATACAACTAATGAAAAACTGTTTTTT
>TRBV13|NA|few|TRBJ1-3
CASSFCREGNTIYF
TGTGCCAGCAGCTTTTGTCGGGAGGGAAACACCATATATTTT
>TRBV9|NA|NA|TRBJ2-2
CASSATNTGELFF
TGTGCCAGCAGCGCAACTAACACCGGGGAGCTGTTTTTT
>TRBV30|TRBD1|NA|TRBJ2-3
CAWSQRETGGTDTQYF
TGTGCCTGGAGCCAGAGGGAGACAGGGGGCACAGATACGCAGTATTTT
>TRBV11-2|TRBD2|few|TRBJ2-1
CASGTRDNEQFF
TGTGCCAGCGGGACTAGGGACAATGAGCAGTTCTTC
>TRBV4-3|TRBD2|once|TRBJ2-3
CASSRRDLAGGDPDTQYF
TGCGCCAGCAGCCGACGTGACCTAGCGGGAGGGGACCCAGATACGCAGTATTTT
>TRBV7-9|NA|NA|TRBJ2-5
CASSLVQGMGETQYF
TGTGCCAGCAGCTTAGTACAGGGTATGGGCGAGACCCAGTACTTC
>TRBV4-3|TRBD2|NA|TRBJ2-1
CASSQGSSGGYNEQFF
TGCGCCAGCAGCCAAGGGTCGAGCGGGGGCTACAATGAGCAGTTCTTC
>TRBV12-5|TRBD2|NA|TRBJ2-7
CASGPPTSGPTYEQYF
TGTGCTAGTGGTCCCCCGACTAGCGGGCCAACCTACGAGCAGTACTTC
>TRBV6-5|TRBD1|NA|TRBJ1-5
CASRGQGKDQPQHF
TGTGCCAGCAGGGGACAGGGAAAAGATCAGCCCCAGCATTTT
>TRBV4-2|NA|NA|TRBJ1-3
CASSPLGRATYSGNTIYF
TGTGCCAGCAGCCCCCTGGGCAGGGCGACCTACTCTGGAAACACCATATATTTT
>TRBV5-1|TRBD1|NA|TRBJ2-2
CASSRDRGQTGELFF
TGCGCCAGCAGCCGAGACAGGGGCCAAACCGGGGAGCTGTTTTTT
>TRBV19|NA|few|TRBJ1-5
CASSIGGTQPQHF
TGTGCCAGTAGTATAGGCGGGACTCAGCCCCAGCATTTT
>TRBV4-2|NA|NA|TRBJ2-2
CASSQDSGRRGTGELFF
TGTGCCAGCAGCCAAGATAGTGGGAGACGTGGCACCGGGGAGCTGTTTTTT
>TRBV25-1|NA|NA|TRBJ1-1
CASLRGTEAFF
TGTGCCAGCCTCAGGGGCACTGAAGCTTTCTTT
>TRBV7-8|TRBD1|NA|TRBJ2-7
CASSLESGQGYEQYF
TGTGCCAGCAGCTTAGAGAGCGGACAGGGTTACGAGCAGTACTTC
>TRBV11-2|NA|NA|TRBJ2-1
CASSFESCYSDEQFF
TGTGCCAGCAGCTTCGAGAGTTGTTATAGCGATGAGCAGTTCTTC
>TRBV4-2|TRBD2|NA|TRBJ2-2
CASSQDEGRDTGELFF
TGTGCCAGCAGCCAAGATGAAGGGAGGGACACCGGGGAGCTGTTTTTT
>TRBV9|NA|NA|TRBJ1-2
CASSVEEALGGYTF
TGTGCCAGCAGCGTAGAGGAGGCCCTGGGTGGCTACACCTTC
>TRBV5-1|TRBD2|NA|TRBJ2-7
CASRGERGPTYEQYF
TGCGCCAGCAGGGGGGAGCGGGGGCCGACCTACGAGCAGTACTTC
>TRBV5-1|TRBD1|NA|TRBJ1-5
CASSLQARQGPGSNQPQHF
TGCGCCAGCAGCCTCCAGGCCCGACAGGGGCCGGGTAGCAATCAGCCCCAGCATTTT
>TRBV19|TRBD1|NA|TRBJ1-5
CASSIAVPGQGDQPQHF
TGTGCCAGTAGTATAGCCGTTCCAGGACAGGGGGATCAGCCCCAGCATTTT
>TRBV7-9|NA|NA|TRBJ2-7
CASRGLSGYEQYF
TGTGCCAGCAGGGGGCTTTCCGGGTACGAGCAGTACTTC
>TRBV4-1|TRBD1|few|TRBJ2-2
CASSHRTGGHGGELFF
TGCGCCAGCAGCCACCGCACAGGGGGCCATGGCGGGGAGCTGTTTTTT
>TRBV28|TRBD2|NA|TRBJ2-2
CASSLTPAAGGPSTGELFF
TGTGCCAGCAGTCTGACCCCCGCGGCGGGAGGGCCATCTACCGGGGAGCTGTTTTTT
>TRBV10-1|TRBD1|NA|TRBJ1-2
CASIRPQGAKYGYTF
TGCGCCAGCATAAGGCCACAGGGGGCGAAGTATGGCTACACCTTC
>TRBV5-6|NA|NA|TRBJ1-1
CASSLLSLMGRVRTEAFF
TGTGCCAGCAGCTTGCTGAGTCTAATGGGCAGGGTCCGGACTGAAGCTTTCTTT
>TRBV5-4|NA|NA|TRBJ2-6
CASSLDYRATSSGANVLTF
TGTGCCAGCAGCTTGGATTACAGGGCAACCTCCTCTGGGGCCAACGTCCTGACTTTC
>TRBV28|NA|NA|TRBJ1-5
CASSGLRDSNQPQHF
TGTGCCAGCAGTGGGCTGAGGGATAGCAATCAGCCCCAGCATTTT
>TRBV6-5|NA|NA|TRBJ2-6
CASSSGRDGANVLTF
TGTGCCAGCAGTTCGGGCAGGGATGGGGCCAACGTCCTGACTTTC
>TRBV7-9|NA|NA|TRBJ2-7
CASSLGHRPYEQYF
TGTGCCAGCAGCTTAGGTCACAGGCCCTACGAGCAGTACTTC
>TRBV5-4|NA|NA|TRBJ2-3
CASSRDTYTDTQYF
TGTGCCAGCAGCCGAGACACATACACAGATACGCAGTATTTT
>TRBV6-1|NA|once|TRBJ1-3
CASKPGETGNTIYF
TGTGCCAGCAAGCCAGGGGAGACTGGAAACACCATATATTTT
>TRBV7-8|NA|NA|TRBJ2-3
CASSFQSDTQYF
TGTGCCAGCAGCTTTCAGTCAGATACGCAGTATTTT